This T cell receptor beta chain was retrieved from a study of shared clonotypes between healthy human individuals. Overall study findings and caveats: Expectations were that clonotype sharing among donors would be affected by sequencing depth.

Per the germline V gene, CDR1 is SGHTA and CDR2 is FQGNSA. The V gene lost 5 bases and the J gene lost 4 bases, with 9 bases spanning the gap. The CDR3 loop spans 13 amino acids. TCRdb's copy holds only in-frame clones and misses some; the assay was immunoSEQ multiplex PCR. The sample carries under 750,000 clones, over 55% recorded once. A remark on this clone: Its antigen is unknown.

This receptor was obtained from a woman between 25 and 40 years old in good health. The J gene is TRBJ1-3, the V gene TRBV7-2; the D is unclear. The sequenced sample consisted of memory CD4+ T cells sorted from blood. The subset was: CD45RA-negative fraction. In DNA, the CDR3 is TGTGCCAGCAGCAGTAGTTGGGGAAACACCATATATTTT. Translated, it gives CASSSSWGNTIYF.